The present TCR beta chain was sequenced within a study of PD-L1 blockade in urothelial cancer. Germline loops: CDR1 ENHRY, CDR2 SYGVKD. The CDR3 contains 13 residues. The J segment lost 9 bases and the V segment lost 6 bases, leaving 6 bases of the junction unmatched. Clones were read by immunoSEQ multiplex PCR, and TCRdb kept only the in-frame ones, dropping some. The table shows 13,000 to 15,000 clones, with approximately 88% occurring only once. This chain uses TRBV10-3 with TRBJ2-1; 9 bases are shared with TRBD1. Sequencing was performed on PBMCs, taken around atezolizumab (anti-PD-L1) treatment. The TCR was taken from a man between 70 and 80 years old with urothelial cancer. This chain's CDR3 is CAIRGQGGGEQFF. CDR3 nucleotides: TGTGCCATCAGGGGACAGGGTGGAGGTGAGCAGTTCTTC.